This T cell receptor (beta chain) was retrieved from a study of blood T cells in healthy people across ages. About the study: Per two T cells, about one barcoded beta molecule was captured through template switching.

A second about 7 to 12 cycle PCR used barcoded and J-beta primers. TCRdb itself ran the 5' RACE reads through MiXCR, one entry per CDR3 protein. Among approximately 800,000 distinct CDR3 sequences listed, around 25% were seen once. Study-wide points: The study found more naive CD4+ cells and higher diversity in long-lived than aged donors.

The authors drew around 9.3 milliliters of peripheral blood from each donor. Germline V gives CDR1 SEHNR, CDR2 FQNEAQ (reference sequence). Trimming cost V 1 base and J 8 bases, with 15 bases left between them. The CDR3 is made up of 15 amino acids. This clonotype has a handful of counts. What it binds is unknown. A further study also used this sample, focusing on T cells of mothers and their children. That paper notes: Mothers yielded over 8 million CDR3 reads, children 2.5 million to 3.5 million each.

This clonotype was sampled from a boy aged 5-17 years in good health. Sequencing was carried out using blood. The V call is TRBV7-9, the J call TRBJ2-1, with D possibly being TRBD1 (5 bases). DNA for the CDR3: TGTGCCAGCAGCTTAGGGCCGAAGGGCAGGGATGAGCAGTTCTTC. Its protein product is CASSLGPKGRDEQFF. Drawing the rest from reference TRBV7-9 and TRBJ2-1, the complete variable domain is DTGVSQNPRHKITKRGQNVTFRCDPISEHNRLYWYRQTLGQGPEFLTYFQNEAQLEKSRLLSDRFSAERPKGSFSTLEIQRTEQGDSAMYLCASSLGPKGRDEQFFGPGTRLTVL.